The next 21 T cell receptor beta chains were all read from a single sample in a study of PD-1 blockade in classical Hodgkin lymphoma. TCRdb keeps only in-frame clones here, not all; method: immunoSEQ multiplex PCR. The repertoire includes about 20,000 clones, over 75% of them detected once, and around 40% sits in the top ten. The time point is: cycle 4 day 1 (C4D1), after less than seven weeks of nivolumab. Each patient experienced a relapse that followed autologous stem cell transplantation, and brentuximab vedotin exposure varied. This specimen consisted of peripheral blood mononuclear cells (PBMCs), obtained before the fourth cycle of nivolumab. The source is a human donor with classical Hodgkin lymphoma.

V is TRBV9 and J is TRBJ1-3; TRBD1 aligns across 12 bases. Germline CDR1 SGDLS, CDR2 YYNGEE. The ends lost 2 bases at V and 4 bases at J; junction bases unmatched: 4. The CDR3 is made up of 16 amino acids. CDR3 nucleotide sequence: TGTGCCAGCAGCGTCGGGACAGGGGGCGCCGGAAACACCATATATTTT. This translates into CASSVGTGGAGNTIYF.

The rearrangement uses TRBV6-5 and TRBJ1-3, with TRBD1 identical over 7 bases. Looked up from germline, CDR1 is MNHEY and CDR2 is SVGAGI. The CDR3 is 15 amino acids. Trimming cost V 6 bases and J 0 bases; bases outside gene matches: 5. This chain's CDR3 is CASSQGQFSGNTIYF. The CDR3 DNA reads TGTGCCAGCAGCCAGGGACAGTTCTCTGGAAACACCATATATTTT.

There are a few counts of this clone. This rearrangement joins TRBV7-7 to TRBJ1-1; TRBD1 matches 9 bases. The V gene end was trimmed by 5 bases and the J gene end by 6 bases; junction bases not matched to a gene: 4. The CDR3 has 13 residues. CDR1 and CDR2 (germline): SSHAT, FNYEAQ (reference sequence). This CDR3 is CASSTTGGSEAFF. The CDR3 bases are TGTGCCAGCAGCACGACAGGGGGGTCTGAAGCTTTCTTT.

The genes are TRBV7-3 and TRBJ2-1; 7 bases agree with TRBD1. After removal of 5 bases from V and 10 bases from J, the junction contained 11 bases not matched to a gene. The CDR3 consists of 14 residues. CDR1 and CDR2 from the germline V gene are SGHTA and FQGTGA. In DNA, the CDR3 is TGTGCCAGCAGCCCACAGACAGGGTGTGAGGAGCAGTTCTTC. Its translation: CASSPQTGCEEQFF.

The chain couples TRBV29-1 to TRBJ2-7; D is possibly TRBD1 or TRBD2 (5 bases each). The CDR3 has 11 amino acids. Trimming removed 7 bases at V and 7 bases at J, with 14 bases between. Germline V CDR1 and CDR2: SQVTM, ANQGSEA. This CDR3 is CSGGSGWEQYF. The CDR3 DNA follows: TGCAGCGGGGGGAGCGGATGGGAGCAGTACTTC.

Written as DNA, the CDR3 is TGTGCCTGGAGTGGAAAAGCCGGGACATTCTACGAGCAGTACTTC. This encodes CAWSGKAGTFYEQYF. The chain links TRBV30 to TRBJ2-7; TRBD1 might be the D (6 bases). Trimming pared 1 base from V and 3 bases from J, leaving 16 bases between. The CDR3 has 15 amino acids. Germline values: CDR1 GTSNPN, CDR2 SVGIG (reference sequence).

This chain's CDR3 is CASSEAQPQHF. CDR3 coding DNA: TGTGCCAGCAGTGAAGCCCAGCCCCAGCATTTT. V is TRBV6-1 and J is TRBJ1-5; no definite D call. V dropped 0 bases and J dropped 7 bases, with 1 base sitting between them. The CDR3 runs to 11 residues. Germline V gene data show CDR1 as MNHNS and CDR2 as SASEGT.

CDR3 nucleotides: TGTGCCAGCAGCTTACGGCTAGTCAGGGAGGACACTGAAGCTTTCTTT. Translating gives CASSLRLVREDTEAFF. The rearrangement uses TRBV11-3 and TRBJ1-1; tentatively, D is TRBD1 (5 bases). CDR1 and CDR2 from the germline V gene are SGHNT and YENEEA. The CDR3 length is 16 residues. Trimming took 2 bases from V and 3 from J, leaving 16 bases between them.

The chain combines TRBV5-1 with TRBJ2-5; D unclear. This CDR3 spans 13 amino acids. Trimming removed 2 bases at V and 5 bases at J, with 10 bases between. Germline V gene data show CDR1 as SGHRS and CDR2 as YFSETQ. CDR3 sequence reads: CASSFGAFETQYF. The CDR3 region has the DNA TGCGCCAGCAGCTTCGGCGCGTTCGAGACCCAGTACTTC.

This clone has more than one count but fewer than ten. This sequence joins TRBV10-3 and TRBJ1-2; D gene unclear. CDR1 is ENHRY and CDR2 is SYGVKD in the germline V gene. The CDR3 totals 18 residues. Trimming pared 0 bases from V and 4 bases from J, leaving 21 bases between. The CDR3: CAISESAGMSLSSYGYTF. The CDR3 DNA is TGTGCCATCAGTGAGTCCGCAGGCATGAGTCTATCGTCCTATGGCTACACCTTC.

V gene TRBV6-1 combines with J gene TRBJ1-1, with D unresolved. The CDR3 sequence is 14 residues long. V lost 7 bases and J lost 0, with 12 bases in between. Germline-derived CDR1 and CDR2 are MNHNS and SASEGT. The CDR3: CASTPGRMNTEAFF. The CDR3 DNA reads TGTGCCAGCACCCCTGGACGGATGAACACTGAAGCTTTCTTT.

The chain carries TRBV14 and TRBJ2-1, with 7 bases aligning to TRBD2. The CDR3 length is 15 residues. Germline values: CDR1 SGHDN, CDR2 FVKESK. V lost 2 bases and J lost 3; bases outside the gene matches: 4. Here the CDR3 DNA reads TGTGCCAGCAGCCAATCGGGAGGCTTCTACAATGAGCAGTTCTTC. Amino acids: CASSQSGGFYNEQFF.

Here the CDR3 reads CASSQGRGSYGYTF. CDR3 nucleotides: TGTGCCAGCAGCCAGGGGCGGGGGAGCTATGGCTACACCTTC. The chain combines TRBV7-8 with TRBJ1-2, with D possibly being TRBD1 (6 bases). CDR1 and CDR2 from the germline V gene are SGHVS and FQNEAQ. The V gene lost 5 bases and the J gene lost 4 bases, with 14 bases spanning the gap. CDR3 length: 14 residues.

The rearrangement uses TRBV21-1 and TRBJ1-3; the table assigns TRBD1, which was not confirmed against the DNA. TRBV21-1 is assigned pseudogene status. The CDR3 runs to 15 residues. CDR3 amino acids: CASSIGQHSGNTIYF. CDR3 in DNA: TGTGCCAGCAGCATCGGACAGCACTCTGGAAACACCATATATTTT.

This rearrangement joins TRBV4-1 to TRBJ1-1, with D perhaps matching TRBD1 (6 bases). Trimming cost V 1 base and J 4 bases, with 10 bases left between them. The germline gives CDR1 MGHRA, CDR2 YSYEKL. This CDR3 region has 14 residues. The CDR3 DNA sequence: TGCGCCAGCAGCCAAGCGAACAGGGCCACTGAAGCTTTCTTT. Its protein product is CASSQANRATEAFF.

The chain recombines TRBV11-2 with TRBJ2-2, with D possibly matching TRBD1 (5 bases). CDR3 length: 14 residues. The V end was cut by 3 bases, the J end by 3 bases, with 8 bases between. CDR1 is SGHAT, CDR2 FQNNGV, per germline. The CDR3 nucleotides are TGTGCCAGCAGCTTGGGGCCATACACCGGGGAGCTGTTTTTT. It is translated as CASSLGPYTGELFF.

The chain uses TRBV6-6 and TRBJ1-5, with D maybe TRBD1 (6 bases). The CDR3 contains 14 residues. Trimming removed 6 bases from V and 6 bases from J, with 15 bases in between. Germline V gene sequence: CDR1 MNHNY, CDR2 SVGAGI (reference sequence). CDR3 region: CASSRGGLGQPQHF. CDR3 nucleotide sequence: TGTGCCAGCAGCCGCGGGGGCCTCGGTCAGCCCCAGCATTTT.

The chain carries TRBV13 and TRBJ2-3; 11 positions match TRBD2. This CDR3 has 15 amino acids. The V gene's germline CDR1 is PRHDT and CDR2 FYEKMQ (reference sequence). V gave up 2 bases and J gave up 5 bases; unmatched junction bases: 3. This CDR3 reads CASSLTTSGRDTQYF. The CDR3 DNA reads TGTGCCAGCAGCTTAACCACTAGCGGGAGAGATACGCAGTATTTT.

The rearrangement joins TRBV13 to TRBJ2-7; 7 bases map to TRBD2. This CDR3 is built from 14 residues. CDR1 and CDR2 from the germline V gene are PRHDT and FYEKMQ (reference sequence). V shed 5 bases, J shed 1 base, and the junction held 5 bases outside the gene matches. CDR3 nucleotides: TGTGCCAGCAGCCAAACCGGGGGGTCCTACGAGCAGTACTTC. Translated, it gives CASSQTGGSYEQYF.

For the CDR3, the DNA is TGTGCCAGCAGTTACCGACAGGGAGGCCAGCCCCAGCATTTT. Encoded protein: CASSYRQGGQPQHF. V usage is TRBV6-5 and J usage is TRBJ1-5; TRBD1 aligns across 7 bases. This CDR3 is built from 14 residues. CDR1 and CDR2 (germline): MNHEY, SVGAGI. The trim removed 2 bases at V and 7 bases at J, leaving 5 bases unmatched.

This clone was counted many times. The chain recombines TRBV5-8 with TRBJ2-7, with a tentative D call TRBD2 (5 bases). Germline V CDR1 and CDR2: SGHTS, YDEGEE. The CDR3 is 13 amino acids. V dropped 3 bases and J dropped 3 bases, with 10 bases sitting between them. CDR3 region: CASSSPRDYEQYF. CDR3 DNA: TGTGCCAGCAGCTCGCCCCGGGACTACGAGCAGTACTTC.